The 2 T cell receptor beta chains in this list originate from one sample, sequenced in a study of T cells in Graves' hyperthyroidism and ophthalmopathy. There were TCR beta CDR3 regions amplified from RNA transcripts. Primed by the HTBI set, a first-round RT-PCR was run on the TCR CDR3. MiXCR, applied by TCRdb to the multiplex PCR reads, yields one record per CDR3 protein. The data contain roughly 180,000 distinct CDR3 sequences, 9.4% of them singletons. Material: blood. The receptors derive from a woman under 30 with Graves' hyperthyroidism that later progressed to Graves' ophthalmopathy.

This clonotype was counted at least ten times. The CDR3 here is CASSSMIVGQGANTGELFF. Here the CDR3 DNA reads TGTGCCAGCAGTTCTATGATTGTGGGGCAGGGGGCGAACACCGGGGAGCTGTTTTTT. J is TRBJ2-2 and V is TRBV28, with 7 bases aligning to TRBD1. CDR1 MDHEN and CDR2 SYDVKM come from the germline V gene. This CDR3 spans 19 amino acids. J lost 0 bases, V lost 4 bases, and 14 bases had no gene match.

As regards this clonotype: This may stem from a read error, because a much larger clone lies one nucleotide away. J is TRBJ1-5 and V is TRBV6-1; a weak D match, TRBD1 (5 bases). CDR1 is MNHNS and CDR2 is SASEGT in the germline V gene. The V gene lost 4 bases and the J gene lost 6 bases, with 13 bases spanning the gap. This CDR3 is built from 14 residues. The CDR3 is CASSAHGGSQPQHF. The CDR3 DNA reads TGTGCCAGCAGTGCCCATGGGGGAAGTCAGCCCCAGCATTTT.